The clone carrying this TCR beta chain was seen many times. Its antigen remains unknown. This sample was included in a study of CD8 T cells in ankylosing spondylitis. Study-wide points: There was a TCR beta motif, made of several highly homologous variants, that appeared characteristic of ankylosing spondylitis blood.

TCRdb re-derived calls from the 5' RACE reads in MiXCR, one entry per CDR3 protein. Altogether 500,000 to 650,000 distinct CDR3 sequences are present, approximately 5.3% being singletons, with the ten largest covering 3.5%. The CDR3 is made up of 16 amino acids. Germline values: CDR1 LGHNA, CDR2 YSLEER. V was clipped by 1 base and J by 6 bases; unmatched bases: 7. This clonotype was obtained from a male donor with ankylosing spondylitis. The chain employs TRBV4-3 and TRBJ1-5, with 9 bases that match TRBD1. The source material was blood, either unsorted or a sorted T cell fraction (not recorded which). DNA for the CDR3: TGCGCCAGCAGCCAAGTTTTGGGACAGGGTGTTCAGCCCCAGCATTTT. Residues: CASSQVLGQGVQPQHF.